A selection of T cell receptor beta chains follows, all from one sample in a study of glioma-infiltrating T cells after dendritic cell vaccination. The assay was immunoSEQ multiplex PCR, and TCRdb's table has in-frame clones only and misses some. The sample lists 99,000 or so clones, 90% occurring once. Sample: blood, taken after dendritic cell vaccination. Receptors were obtained from a human donor with glioblastoma. Each CDR3 is given with its conserved first and last residue. The order of the fields is J gene, V gene, CDR3 protein.

TRBJ2-1 | TRBV2 | CASSEGRGLGTNEQFF
TRBJ2-1 | TRBV5-1 | CASSLADRVSNEQFF
TRBJ1-2 | TRBV9 | CASSVAHSGGLATF
TRBJ2-3 | TRBV30 | CAWGAGTDTQYF
TRBJ1-1 | TRBV7-3 | CASSLGHQNTEAFF
TRBJ2-3 | TRBV6-1 | CASSEEGGGAHRADTQYF
TRBJ1-1 | TRBV6-1 | CASRDAPTENTEAFF
TRBJ1-4 | TRBV6-6 | CASGVRGRNEKLFF
TRBJ2-2 | TRBV6-6 | CASSYDEAANTGELFF
TRBJ2-5 | TRBV6-1 | CAISSRGPKETQYF